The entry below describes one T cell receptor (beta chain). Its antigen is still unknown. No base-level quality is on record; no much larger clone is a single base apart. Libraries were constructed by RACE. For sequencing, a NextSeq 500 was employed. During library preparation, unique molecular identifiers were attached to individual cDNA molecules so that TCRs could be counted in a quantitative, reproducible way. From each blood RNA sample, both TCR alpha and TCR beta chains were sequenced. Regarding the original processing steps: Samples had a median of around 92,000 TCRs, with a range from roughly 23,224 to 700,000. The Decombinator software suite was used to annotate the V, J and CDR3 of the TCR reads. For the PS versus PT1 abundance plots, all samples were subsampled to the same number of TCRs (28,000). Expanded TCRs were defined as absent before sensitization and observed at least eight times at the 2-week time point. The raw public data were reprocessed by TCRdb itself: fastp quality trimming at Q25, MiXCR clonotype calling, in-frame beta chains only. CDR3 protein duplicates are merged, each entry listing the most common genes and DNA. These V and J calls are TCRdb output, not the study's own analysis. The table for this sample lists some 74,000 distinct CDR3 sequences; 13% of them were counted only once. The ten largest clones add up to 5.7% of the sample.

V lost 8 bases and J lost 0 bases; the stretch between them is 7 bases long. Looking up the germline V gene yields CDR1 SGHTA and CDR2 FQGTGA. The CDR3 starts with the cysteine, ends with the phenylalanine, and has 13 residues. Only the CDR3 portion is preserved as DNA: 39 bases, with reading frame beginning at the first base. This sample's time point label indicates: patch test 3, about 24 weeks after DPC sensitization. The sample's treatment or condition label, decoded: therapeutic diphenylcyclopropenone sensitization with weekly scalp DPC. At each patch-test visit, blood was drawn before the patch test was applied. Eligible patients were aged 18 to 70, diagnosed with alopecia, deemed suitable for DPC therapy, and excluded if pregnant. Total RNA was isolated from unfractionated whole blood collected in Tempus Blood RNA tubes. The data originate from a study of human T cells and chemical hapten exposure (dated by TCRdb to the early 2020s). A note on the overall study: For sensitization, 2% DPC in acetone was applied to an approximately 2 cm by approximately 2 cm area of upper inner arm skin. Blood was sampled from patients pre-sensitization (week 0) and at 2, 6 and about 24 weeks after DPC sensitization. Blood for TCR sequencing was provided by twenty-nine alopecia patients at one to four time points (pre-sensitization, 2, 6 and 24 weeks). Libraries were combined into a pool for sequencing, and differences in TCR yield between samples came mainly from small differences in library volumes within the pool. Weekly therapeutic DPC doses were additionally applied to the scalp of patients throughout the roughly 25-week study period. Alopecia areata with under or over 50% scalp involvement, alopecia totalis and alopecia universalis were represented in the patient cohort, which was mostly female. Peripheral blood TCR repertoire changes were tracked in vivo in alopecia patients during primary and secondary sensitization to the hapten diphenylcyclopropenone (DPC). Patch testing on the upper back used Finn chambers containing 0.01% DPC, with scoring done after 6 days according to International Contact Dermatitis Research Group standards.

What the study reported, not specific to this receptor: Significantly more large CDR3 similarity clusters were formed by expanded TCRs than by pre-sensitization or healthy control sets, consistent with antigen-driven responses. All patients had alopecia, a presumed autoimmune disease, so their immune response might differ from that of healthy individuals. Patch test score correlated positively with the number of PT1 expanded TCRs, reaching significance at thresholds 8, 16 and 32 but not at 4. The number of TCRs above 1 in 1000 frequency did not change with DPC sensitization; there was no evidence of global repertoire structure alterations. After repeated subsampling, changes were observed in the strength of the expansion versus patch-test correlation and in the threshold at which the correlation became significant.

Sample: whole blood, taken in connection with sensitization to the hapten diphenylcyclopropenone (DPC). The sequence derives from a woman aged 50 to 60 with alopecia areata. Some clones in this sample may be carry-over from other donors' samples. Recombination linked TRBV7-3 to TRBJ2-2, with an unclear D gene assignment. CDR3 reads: CASSRPNTGELFF. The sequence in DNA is TGTGCCAGCTCAAGGCCGAACACCGGGGAGCTGTTTTTT. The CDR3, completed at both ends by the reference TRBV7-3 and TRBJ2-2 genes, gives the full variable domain GAGVSQTPSNKVTEKGKYVELRCDPISGHTALYWYRQSLGQGPEFLIYFQGTGAADDSGLPNDRFFAVRPEGSVSTLKIQRTERGDSAVYLCASSRPNTGELFFGEGSRLTVL.